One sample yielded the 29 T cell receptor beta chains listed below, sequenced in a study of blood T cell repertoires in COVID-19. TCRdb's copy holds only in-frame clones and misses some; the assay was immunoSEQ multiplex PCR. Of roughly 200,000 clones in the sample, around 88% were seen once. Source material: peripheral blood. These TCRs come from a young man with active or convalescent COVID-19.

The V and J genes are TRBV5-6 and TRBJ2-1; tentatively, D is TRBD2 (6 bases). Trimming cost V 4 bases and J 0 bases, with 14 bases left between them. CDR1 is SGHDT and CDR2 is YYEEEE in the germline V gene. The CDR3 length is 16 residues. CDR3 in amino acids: CASSNTYGGSYNEQFF. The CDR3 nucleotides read TGTGCCAGCAGCAACACGTACGGGGGCTCCTACAATGAGCAGTTCTTC. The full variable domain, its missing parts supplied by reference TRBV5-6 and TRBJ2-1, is DAGVTQSPTHLIKTRGQQVTLRCSPKSGHDTVSWYQQALGQGPQFIFQYYEEEERQRGNFPDRFSGHQFPNYSSELNVNALLLGDSALYLCASSNTYGGSYNEQFFGPGTRLTVL.

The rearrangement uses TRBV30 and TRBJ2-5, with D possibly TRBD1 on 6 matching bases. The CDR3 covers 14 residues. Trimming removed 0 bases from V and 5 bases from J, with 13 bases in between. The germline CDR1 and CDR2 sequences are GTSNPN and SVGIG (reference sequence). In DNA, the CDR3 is TGTGCCTGGAGTGTCGTTAAGGGACACGAGACCCAGTACTTC. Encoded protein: CAWSVVKGHETQYF.

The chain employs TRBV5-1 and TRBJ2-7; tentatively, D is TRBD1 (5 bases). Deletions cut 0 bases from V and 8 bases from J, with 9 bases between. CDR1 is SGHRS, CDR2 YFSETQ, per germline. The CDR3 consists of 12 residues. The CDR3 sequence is CASSLDRFQQYF. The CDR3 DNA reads TGCGCCAGCAGCTTGGACAGGTTCCAGCAGTACTTC.

CDR3 region: CSVGDSGYEQYF. In DNA form, the CDR3 reads TGCAGCGTTGGGGATTCGGGATACGAGCAGTACTTC. This chain links TRBV29-1 with TRBJ2-7, with D possibly being TRBD2 (5 bases). CDR3 length: 12 residues. Germline CDR1 is SQVTM and CDR2 is ANQGSEA. V was shortened by 4 bases and J by 4 bases, with 11 bases between the two germline ends.

CDR3 coding DNA: TGTGCCAGTGGGTGGACAGGGGACACCGGGGAGCTGTTTTTT. Translation: CASGWTGDTGELFF. The chain has TRBV19 and TRBJ2-2; 9 bases match TRBD1. The CDR3 totals 14 residues. Germline V lookup: CDR1 LNHDA, CDR2 SQIVND (reference sequence). V lost 8 bases, J lost 3 bases, and 4 bases stayed unmatched.

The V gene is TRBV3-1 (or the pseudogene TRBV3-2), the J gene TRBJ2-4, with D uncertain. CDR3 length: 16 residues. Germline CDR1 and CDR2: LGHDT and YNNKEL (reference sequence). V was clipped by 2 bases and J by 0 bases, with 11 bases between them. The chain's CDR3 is CASSQTGVLAKNIQYF. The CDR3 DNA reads TGTGCCAGCAGCCAAACGGGTGTTCTAGCCAAAAACATTCAGTACTTC.

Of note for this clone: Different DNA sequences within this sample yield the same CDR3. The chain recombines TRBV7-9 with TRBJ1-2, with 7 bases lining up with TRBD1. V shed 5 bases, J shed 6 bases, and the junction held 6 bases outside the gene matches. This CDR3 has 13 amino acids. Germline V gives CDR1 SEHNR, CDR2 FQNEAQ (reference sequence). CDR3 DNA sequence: TGTGCCAGCAGCCCGACAGGGTCCCATGGCTACACCTTC. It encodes CASSPTGSHGYTF.

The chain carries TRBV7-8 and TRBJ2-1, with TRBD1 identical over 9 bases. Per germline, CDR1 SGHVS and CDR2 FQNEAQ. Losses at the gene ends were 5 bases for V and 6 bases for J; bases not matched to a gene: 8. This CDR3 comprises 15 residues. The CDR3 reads CASSRRRDRVNEQFF. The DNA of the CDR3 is TGTGCCAGCAGCCGAAGAAGGGACAGGGTCAATGAGCAGTTCTTC.

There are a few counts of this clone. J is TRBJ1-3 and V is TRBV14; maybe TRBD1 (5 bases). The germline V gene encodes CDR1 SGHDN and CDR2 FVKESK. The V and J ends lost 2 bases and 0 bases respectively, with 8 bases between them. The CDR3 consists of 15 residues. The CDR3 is CASSQRQRSGNTIYF. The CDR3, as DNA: TGTGCCAGCAGCCAACGACAGCGCTCTGGAAACACCATATATTTT.

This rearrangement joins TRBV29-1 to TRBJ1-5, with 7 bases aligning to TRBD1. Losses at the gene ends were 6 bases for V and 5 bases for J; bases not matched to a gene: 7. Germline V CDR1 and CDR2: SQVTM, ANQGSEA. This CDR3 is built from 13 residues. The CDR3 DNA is TGCAGCGTCGCGAACAGGGGCGATCAGCCCCAGCATTTT. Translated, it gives CSVANRGDQPQHF.

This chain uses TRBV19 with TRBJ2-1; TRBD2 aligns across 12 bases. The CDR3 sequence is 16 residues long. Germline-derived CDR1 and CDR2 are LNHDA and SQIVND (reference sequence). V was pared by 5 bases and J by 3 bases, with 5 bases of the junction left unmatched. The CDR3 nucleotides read TGTGCCAGTAGTCAGACTAGCGGGAGCTTCTACAATGAGCAGTTCTTC. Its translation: CASSQTSGSFYNEQFF.

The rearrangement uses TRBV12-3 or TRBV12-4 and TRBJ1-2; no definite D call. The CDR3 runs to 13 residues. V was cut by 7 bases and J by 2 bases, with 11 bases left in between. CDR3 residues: CASTRSENYGYTF. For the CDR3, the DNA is TGTGCCAGCACCCGCAGTGAAAACTATGGCTACACCTTC.

This CDR3 is CASSRPWDTENTEAFF. CDR3 DNA sequence: TGTGCCAGCAGTCGACCCTGGGACACAGAGAACACTGAAGCTTTCTTT. The chain carries TRBV5-5 and TRBJ1-1; D is perhaps TRBD1 (6 bases). Germline values: CDR1 SGHKS, CDR2 YYEKEE (reference sequence). V was pared by 5 bases and J by 1 base, with 18 bases between. The CDR3 covers 16 residues.

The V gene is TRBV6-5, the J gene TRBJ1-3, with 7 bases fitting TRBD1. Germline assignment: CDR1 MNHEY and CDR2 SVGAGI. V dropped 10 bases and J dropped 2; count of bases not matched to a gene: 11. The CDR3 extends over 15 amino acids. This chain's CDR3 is CATNPGGTAGNTIYF. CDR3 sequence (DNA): TGTGCCACGAATCCAGGGGGAACCGCTGGAAACACCATATATTTT.

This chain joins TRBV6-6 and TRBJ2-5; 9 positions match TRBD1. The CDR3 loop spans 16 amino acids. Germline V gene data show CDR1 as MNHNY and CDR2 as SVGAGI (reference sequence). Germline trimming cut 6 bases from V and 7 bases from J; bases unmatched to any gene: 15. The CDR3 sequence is CASSDRDRASGGTQYF. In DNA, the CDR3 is TGTGCCAGCAGCGACCGGGACAGGGCATCGGGCGGGACCCAGTACTTC.

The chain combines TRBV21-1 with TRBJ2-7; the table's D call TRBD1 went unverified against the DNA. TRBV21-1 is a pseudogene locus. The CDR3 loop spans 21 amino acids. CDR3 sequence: CASSKAGPDRGEEGWSYEQYF. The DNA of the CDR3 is TGTGCCAGCAGCAAAGCTGGCCCTGACAGGGGAGAGGAAGGTTGGTCTTACGAGCAGTACTTC.

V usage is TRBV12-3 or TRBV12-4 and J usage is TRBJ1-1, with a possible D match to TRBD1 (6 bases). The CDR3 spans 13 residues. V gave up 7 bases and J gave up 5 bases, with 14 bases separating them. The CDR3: CASIESGATEAFF. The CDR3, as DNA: TGTGCCAGCATTGAATCAGGGGCAACTGAAGCTTTCTTT.

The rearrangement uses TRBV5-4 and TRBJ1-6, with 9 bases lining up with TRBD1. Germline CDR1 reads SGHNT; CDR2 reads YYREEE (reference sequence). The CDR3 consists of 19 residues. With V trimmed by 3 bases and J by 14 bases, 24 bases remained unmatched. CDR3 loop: CASSSLGQGIISWVDSLHF. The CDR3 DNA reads TGTGCCAGCAGCTCACTGGGACAGGGAATAATAAGTTGGGTTGATTCCCTCCACTTT.

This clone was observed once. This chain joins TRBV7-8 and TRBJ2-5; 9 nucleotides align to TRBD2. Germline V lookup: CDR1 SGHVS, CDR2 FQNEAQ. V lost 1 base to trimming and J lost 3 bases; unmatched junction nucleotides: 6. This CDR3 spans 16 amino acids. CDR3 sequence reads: CASSLGIAGVEETQYF. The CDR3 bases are TGTGCCAGCAGCTTAGGAATAGCGGGAGTGGAAGAGACCCAGTACTTC.

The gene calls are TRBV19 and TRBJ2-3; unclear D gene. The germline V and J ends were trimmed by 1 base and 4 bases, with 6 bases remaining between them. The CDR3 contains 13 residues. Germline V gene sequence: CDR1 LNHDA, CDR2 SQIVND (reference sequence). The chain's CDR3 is CASSIGLPDTQYF. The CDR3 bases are TGTGCCAGTAGTATAGGGCTCCCAGATACGCAGTATTTT.

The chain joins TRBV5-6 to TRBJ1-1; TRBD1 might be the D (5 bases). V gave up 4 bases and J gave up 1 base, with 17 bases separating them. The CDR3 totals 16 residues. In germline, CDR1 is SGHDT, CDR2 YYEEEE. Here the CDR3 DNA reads TGTGCCAGCAGCCCGGATGGGGGGACGAGGAACACTGAAGCTTTCTTT. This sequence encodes CASSPDGGTRNTEAFF.

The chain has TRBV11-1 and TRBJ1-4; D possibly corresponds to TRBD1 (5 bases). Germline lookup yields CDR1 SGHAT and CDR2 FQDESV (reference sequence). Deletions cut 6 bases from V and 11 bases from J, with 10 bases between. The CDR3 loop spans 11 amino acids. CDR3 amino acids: CASRGPGKLFF. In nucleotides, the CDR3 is TGTGCCAGCAGGGGTCCAGGGAAACTGTTTTTT.

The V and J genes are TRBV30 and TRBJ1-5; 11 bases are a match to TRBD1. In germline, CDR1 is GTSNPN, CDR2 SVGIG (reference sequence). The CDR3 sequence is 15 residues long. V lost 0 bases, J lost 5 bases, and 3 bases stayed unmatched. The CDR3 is CAWSVWGQGDQPQHF. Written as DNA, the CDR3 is TGTGCCTGGAGTGTATGGGGACAGGGGGATCAGCCCCAGCATTTT.

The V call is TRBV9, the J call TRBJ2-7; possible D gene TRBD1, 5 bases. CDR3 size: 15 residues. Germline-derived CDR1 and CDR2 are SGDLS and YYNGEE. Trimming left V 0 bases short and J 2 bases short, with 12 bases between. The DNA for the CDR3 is TGTGCCAGCAGCGTAGAGGCAAGGGGCACCTACGAGCAGTACTTC. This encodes CASSVEARGTYEQYF.

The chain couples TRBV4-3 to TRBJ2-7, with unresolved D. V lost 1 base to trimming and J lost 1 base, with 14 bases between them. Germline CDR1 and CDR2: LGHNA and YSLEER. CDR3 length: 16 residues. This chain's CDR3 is CASSQGGPPLSYEQYF. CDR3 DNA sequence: TGCGCCAGCAGCCAAGGCGGCCCGCCTTTATCCTACGAGCAGTACTTC.

For the CDR3, the DNA is TGTGCCAGCAGCCAACAGCCGGGACTAGCGGGAGGGGAGCAGTTCTTC. It translates to CASSQQPGLAGGEQFF. The chain is built from TRBV7-8 and TRBJ2-1, with 16 bases that match TRBD2. The CDR3 covers 16 residues. The trim removed 5 bases at V and 10 bases at J, leaving 8 bases unmatched. Per the germline V gene, CDR1 is SGHVS and CDR2 is FQNEAQ.

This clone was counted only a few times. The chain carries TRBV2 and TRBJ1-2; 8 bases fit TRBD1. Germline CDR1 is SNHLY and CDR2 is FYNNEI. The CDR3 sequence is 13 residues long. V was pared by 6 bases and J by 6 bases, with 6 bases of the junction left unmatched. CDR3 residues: CASRVGQGHGYTF. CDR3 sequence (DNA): TGTGCCAGCAGGGTAGGACAGGGACATGGCTACACCTTC.

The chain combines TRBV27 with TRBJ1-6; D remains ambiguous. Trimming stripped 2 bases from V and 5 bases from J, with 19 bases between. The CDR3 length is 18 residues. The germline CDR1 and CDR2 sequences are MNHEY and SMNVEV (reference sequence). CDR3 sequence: CASSLQVRTRGNNSPLHF. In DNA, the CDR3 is TGTGCCAGCAGTTTACAGGTTCGAACTCGGGGTAATAATTCACCCCTCCACTTT.

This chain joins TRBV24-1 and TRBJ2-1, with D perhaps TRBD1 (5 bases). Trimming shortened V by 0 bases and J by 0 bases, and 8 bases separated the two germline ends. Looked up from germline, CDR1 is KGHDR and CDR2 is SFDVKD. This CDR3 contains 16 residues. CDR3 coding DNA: TGTGCCACCAGTGATTTGAGACAGAGCTCCTACAATGAGCAGTTCTTC. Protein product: CATSDLRQSSYNEQFF.